This T cell receptor (beta chain) was profiled in a study of identical twins. Overall study results and limits: The presence of invariant MAIT and iNKT cells could partly confound analyses of zero-insertion sequences. Models underestimated TCR alpha sharing (out-of-frame) in monozygotic twins. Beta clonotypes that were abundant in cord blood contained fewer insertions, a pattern absent from memory repertoires. Less excess twin sharing appeared in beta out-of-frame sequences.

Using its own MiXCR run on the 5' RACE reads, TCRdb lists one record per CDR3 protein. Here the sample spans 450,000 or so distinct CDR3 sequences, approximately 15% being singletons. With V trimmed by 0 bases and J by 8 bases, 8 bases remained unmatched. In germline, CDR1 is SGHRS, CDR2 YFSETQ. This CDR3 is 16 amino acids long. Notes on this clonotype: Its antigen is still unknown.

In addition, the sample was reused for a study of yellow fever vaccine responses in identical twins.

The J gene is TRBJ2-1, the V gene TRBV5-1, with 10 nucleotides matching TRBD2. The material sequenced was CD4+ T cells sorted from blood. The receptor was isolated from a woman aged 18-30 years in good health. The CDR3 bases are TGCGCCAGCAGCTTGGCTAGCGGGGGCCTGGGGGATGAGCAGTTCTTC. This codes for CASSLASGGLGDEQFF.